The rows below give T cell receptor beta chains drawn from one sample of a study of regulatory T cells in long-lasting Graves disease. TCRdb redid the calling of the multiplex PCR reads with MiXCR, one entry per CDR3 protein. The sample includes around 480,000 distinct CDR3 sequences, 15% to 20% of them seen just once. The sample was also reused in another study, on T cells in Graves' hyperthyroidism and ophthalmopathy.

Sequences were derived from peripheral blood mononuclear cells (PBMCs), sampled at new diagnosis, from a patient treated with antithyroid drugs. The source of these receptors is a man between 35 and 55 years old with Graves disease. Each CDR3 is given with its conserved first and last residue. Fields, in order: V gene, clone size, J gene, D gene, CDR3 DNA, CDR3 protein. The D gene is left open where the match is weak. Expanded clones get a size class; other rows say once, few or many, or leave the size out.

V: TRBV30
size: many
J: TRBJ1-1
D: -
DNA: TGTGCCTGGAATCAGAACACTGAAGCTTTCTTT
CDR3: CAWNQNTEAFF

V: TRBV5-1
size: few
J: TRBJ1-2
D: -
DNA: TGCGCCAGCAGCTTGCGGTCGGGGTCGATGGGGAATAACTATGGCTACACCTTC
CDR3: CASSLRSGSMGNNYGYTF

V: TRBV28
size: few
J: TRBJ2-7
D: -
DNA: TGTGCCAGCAGCCGCCCCCGGGGCCTCGAGCAGTACTTC
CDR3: CASSRPRGLEQYF

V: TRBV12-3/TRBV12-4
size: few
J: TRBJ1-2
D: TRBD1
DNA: TGTGCCAGCACCTCGAGAACACAGGGGCAGGGCTACACCTTC
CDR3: CASTSRTQGQGYTF

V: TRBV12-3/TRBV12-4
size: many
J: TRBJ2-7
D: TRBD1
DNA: TGTGCCAGCAGTCAGGGGGCTAGAGGCCCCTACGAGCAGTACTTC
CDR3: CASSQGARGPYEQYF

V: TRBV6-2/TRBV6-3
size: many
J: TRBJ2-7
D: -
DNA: TGTGCCAGCAGTTACTCCGACAGGCGTCAGGACGAGCAGTACTTC
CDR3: CASSYSDRRQDEQYF

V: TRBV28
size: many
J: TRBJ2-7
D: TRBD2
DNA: TGTGCCAGCAGTGACCTAACTAGCGGGAGATCCGGGGAGCAGTACTTC
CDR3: CASSDLTSGRSGEQYF

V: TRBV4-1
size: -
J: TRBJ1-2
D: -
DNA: TGCGCCAGCAGCCCCTTCCCTACAGTCTCCGATGGCTACACCTTC
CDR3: CASSPFPTVSDGYTF

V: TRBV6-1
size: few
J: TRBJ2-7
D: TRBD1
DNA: TGTGCCAGCAGTGCACAGACAGGGGTTTCCTACGAGCAGTACTTC
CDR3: CASSAQTGVSYEQYF

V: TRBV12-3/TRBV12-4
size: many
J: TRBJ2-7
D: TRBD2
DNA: TGTGCCAGCAGACCCAGCGGGAGGAGCTCCTACGAGCAGTACTTC
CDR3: CASRPSGRSSYEQYF

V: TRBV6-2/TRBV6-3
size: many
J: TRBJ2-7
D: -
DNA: TGTGCCAGCAGTTACTCGAGAGGTACTACACCCCATTACGAGCAGTACTTC
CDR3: CASSYSRGTTPHYEQYF

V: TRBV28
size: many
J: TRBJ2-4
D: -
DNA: TGTGCCAGCATTCCCAGCCAGGGTGGCATACTGGCGGGAACGACTAAAGTCATTCAGTACTTC
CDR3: CASIPSQGGILAGTTKVIQYF

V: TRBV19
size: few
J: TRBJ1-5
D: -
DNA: TGTGCCAGTAGTAGGGAGAGCAATCAGCCCCAGCATTTT
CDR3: CASSRESNQPQHF

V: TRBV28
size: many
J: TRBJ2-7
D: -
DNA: TGTGCCAGCAGTGTCTACTTAGCGGAGAGCTCCTACGAGCAGTACTTC
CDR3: CASSVYLAESSYEQYF

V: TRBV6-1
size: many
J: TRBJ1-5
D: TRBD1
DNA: TGTGCCAGCAATCCGGGACAGGGAGGTCAGCCCCAGCATTTT
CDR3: CASNPGQGGQPQHF

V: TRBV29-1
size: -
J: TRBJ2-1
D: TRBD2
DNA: TGCAGCGTTGGACTAGCGGGAGGAGAGACCCAGTTCTTC
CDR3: CSVGLAGGETQFF

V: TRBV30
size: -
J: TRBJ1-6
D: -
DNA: TGTGCCTGGAAAATGGACAACCTCATACCGCCCCTCCACTTT
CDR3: CAWKMDNLIPPLHF

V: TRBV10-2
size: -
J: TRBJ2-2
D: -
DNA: TGCGCCACCGAGGACGGGGGAGGAGACACCGGGGAGCTGTTTTTT
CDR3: CATEDGGGDTGELFF

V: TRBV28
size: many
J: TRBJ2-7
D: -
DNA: TGTGCCAGCAGTTGGAGCCCCTACGAGCAGTACTTC
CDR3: CASSWSPYEQYF

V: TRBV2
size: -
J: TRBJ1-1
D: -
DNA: TGTGCCAGCTCACCACGAGCAGGCCTTATGAACACTGAAGCTTTCTTT
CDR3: CASSPRAGLMNTEAFF

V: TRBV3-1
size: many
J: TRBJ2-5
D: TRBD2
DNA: TGTGCCAGCAGCCCCGGGACTAGCGGGAACCAAGAGACCCAGTACTTC
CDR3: CASSPGTSGNQETQYF

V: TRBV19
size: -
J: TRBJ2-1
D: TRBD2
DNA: TGTGCCAGTAGTATTGGGACTACTCTCAGCTCCTACAATGAGCAGTTCTTC
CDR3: CASSIGTTLSSYNEQFF

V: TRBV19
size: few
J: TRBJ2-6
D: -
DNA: TGTGCCAGTAGCCTAACGGCGTCTGGGGCCAACGTCCTGACTTTC
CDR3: CASSLTASGANVLTF

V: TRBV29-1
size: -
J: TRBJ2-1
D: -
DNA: TGCAGCGTTTCACTGCAATACAATGAGCAGTTCTTC
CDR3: CSVSLQYNEQFF

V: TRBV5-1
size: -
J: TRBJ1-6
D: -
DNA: TGCGCCAGCAGCCGGACCGGGACCAATTCACCCCTCCACTTT
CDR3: CASSRTGTNSPLHF

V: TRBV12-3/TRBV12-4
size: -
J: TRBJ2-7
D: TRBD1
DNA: TGTGCCAGCAGTGAAGGACAGGCCAGCTCCTACGAGCAGTACTTC
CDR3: CASSEGQASSYEQYF

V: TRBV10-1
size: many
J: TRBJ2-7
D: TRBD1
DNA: TGCGCCAGCAGTGGGGCAGGGGGCTCCTACGAGCAGTACTTC
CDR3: CASSGAGGSYEQYF

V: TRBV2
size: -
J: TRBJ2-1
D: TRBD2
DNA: TGTGCCAGCAGCGTCGAGCGGGAGCTCAACAATGAGCAGTTCTTC
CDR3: CASSVERELNNEQFF

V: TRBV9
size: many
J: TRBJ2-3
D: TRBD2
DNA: TGTGCCAGCAGCCTACTAGCGGCGATCACAGATACGCAGTATTTT
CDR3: CASSLLAAITDTQYF

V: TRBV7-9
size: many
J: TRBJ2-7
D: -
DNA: TGTGCCAGCAGCTTTGAGGGGTCAGCTTACGAGCAGTACTTC
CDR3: CASSFEGSAYEQYF

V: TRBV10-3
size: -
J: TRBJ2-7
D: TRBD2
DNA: TGTGCCATCAGAAAGCGGGAGGGGAACGAGCAGTACTTC
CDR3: CAIRKREGNEQYF

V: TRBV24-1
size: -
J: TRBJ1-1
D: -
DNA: TGTGCCACCAGTAACTCCAAGAACACTGAAGCTTTCTTT
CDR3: CATSNSKNTEAFF